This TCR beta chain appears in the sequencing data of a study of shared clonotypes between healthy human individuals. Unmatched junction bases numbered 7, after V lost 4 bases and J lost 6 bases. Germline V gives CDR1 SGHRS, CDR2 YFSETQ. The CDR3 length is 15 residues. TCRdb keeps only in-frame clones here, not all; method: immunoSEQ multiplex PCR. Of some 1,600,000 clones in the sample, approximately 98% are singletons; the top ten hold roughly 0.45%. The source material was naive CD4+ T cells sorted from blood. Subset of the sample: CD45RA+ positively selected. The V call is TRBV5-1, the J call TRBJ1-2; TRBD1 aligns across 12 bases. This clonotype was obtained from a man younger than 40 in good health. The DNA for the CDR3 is TGCGCCAGCAGCCTGTCCGGGACAGGGGGCGATGGCTACACCTTC. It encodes CASSLSGTGGDGYTF.